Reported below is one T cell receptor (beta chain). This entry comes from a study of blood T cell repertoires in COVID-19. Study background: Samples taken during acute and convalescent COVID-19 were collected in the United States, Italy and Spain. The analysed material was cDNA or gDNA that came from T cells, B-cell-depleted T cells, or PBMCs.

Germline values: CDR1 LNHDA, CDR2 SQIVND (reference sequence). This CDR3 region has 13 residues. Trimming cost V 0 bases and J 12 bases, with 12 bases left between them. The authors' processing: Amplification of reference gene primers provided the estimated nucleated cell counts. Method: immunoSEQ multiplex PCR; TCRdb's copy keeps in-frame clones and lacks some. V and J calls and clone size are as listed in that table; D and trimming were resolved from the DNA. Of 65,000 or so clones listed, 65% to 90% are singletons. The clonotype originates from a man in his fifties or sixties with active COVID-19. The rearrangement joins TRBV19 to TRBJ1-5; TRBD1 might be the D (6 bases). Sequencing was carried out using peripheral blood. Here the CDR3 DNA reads TGTGCCAGTAGTATAGATTTCCCAGGGGACCAGCATTTT. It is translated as CASSIDFPGDQHF.